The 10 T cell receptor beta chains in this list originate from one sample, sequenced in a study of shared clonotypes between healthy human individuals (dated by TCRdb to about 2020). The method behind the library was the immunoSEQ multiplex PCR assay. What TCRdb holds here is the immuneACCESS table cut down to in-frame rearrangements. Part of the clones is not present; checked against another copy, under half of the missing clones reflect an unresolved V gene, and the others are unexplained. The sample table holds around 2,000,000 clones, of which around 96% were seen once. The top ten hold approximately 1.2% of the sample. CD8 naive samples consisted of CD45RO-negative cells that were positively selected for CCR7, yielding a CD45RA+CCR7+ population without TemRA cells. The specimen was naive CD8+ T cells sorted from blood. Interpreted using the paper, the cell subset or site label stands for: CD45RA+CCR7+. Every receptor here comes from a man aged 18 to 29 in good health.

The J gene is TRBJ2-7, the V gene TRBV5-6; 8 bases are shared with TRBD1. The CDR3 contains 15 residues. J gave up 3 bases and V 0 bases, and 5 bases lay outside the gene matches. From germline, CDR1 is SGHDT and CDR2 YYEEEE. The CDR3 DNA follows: TGTGCCAGCAGCTTGGACAGGGGGAGATTCTACGAGCAGTACTTC. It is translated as CASSLDRGRFYEQYF.

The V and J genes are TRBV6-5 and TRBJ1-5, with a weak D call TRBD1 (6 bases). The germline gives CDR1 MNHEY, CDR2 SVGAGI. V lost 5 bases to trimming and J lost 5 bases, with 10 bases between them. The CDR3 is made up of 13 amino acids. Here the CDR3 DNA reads TGTGCCAGCAGTGAAGGGGGAGATCAGCCCCAGCATTTT. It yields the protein CASSEGGDQPQHF.

CDR3 loop: CASSRGRENSYEQYF. CDR3 in DNA: TGCGCCAGCAGCCGGGGAAGAGAGAATTCCTACGAGCAGTACTTC. This rearrangement joins TRBV4-3 to TRBJ2-7, with D unclear. Trimming left V 4 bases short and J 1 base short, with 14 bases between. The CDR3 runs to 15 residues. Germline CDR1 reads LGHNA; CDR2 reads YSLEER.

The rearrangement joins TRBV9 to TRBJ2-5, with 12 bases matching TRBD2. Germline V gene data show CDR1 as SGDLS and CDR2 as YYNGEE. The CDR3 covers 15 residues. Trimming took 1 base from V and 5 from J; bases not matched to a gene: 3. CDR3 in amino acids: CASSVLAGGLETQYF. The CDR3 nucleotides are TGTGCCAGCAGCGTACTAGCGGGAGGGCTGGAGACCCAGTACTTC.

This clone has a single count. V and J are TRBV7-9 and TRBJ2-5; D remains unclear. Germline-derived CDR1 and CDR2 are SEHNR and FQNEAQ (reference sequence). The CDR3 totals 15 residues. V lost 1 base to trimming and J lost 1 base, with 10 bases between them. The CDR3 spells CASSLGPQPQETQYF. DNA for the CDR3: TGTGCCAGCAGCTTAGGACCCCAACCCCAAGAGACCCAGTACTTC.

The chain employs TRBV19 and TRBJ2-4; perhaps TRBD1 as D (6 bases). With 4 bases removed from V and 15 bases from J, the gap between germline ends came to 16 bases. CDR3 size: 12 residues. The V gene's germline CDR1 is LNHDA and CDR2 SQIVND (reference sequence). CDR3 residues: CASSTYTGNAYF. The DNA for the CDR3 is TGTGCCAGTAGTACCTATACAGGGAACGCGTACTTC.

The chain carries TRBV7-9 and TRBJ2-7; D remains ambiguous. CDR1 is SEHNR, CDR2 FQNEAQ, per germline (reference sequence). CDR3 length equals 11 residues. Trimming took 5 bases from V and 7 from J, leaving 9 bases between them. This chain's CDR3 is CASSLTWEQYF. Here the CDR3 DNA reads TGTGCCAGCAGCCTCACGTGGGAGCAGTACTTC.

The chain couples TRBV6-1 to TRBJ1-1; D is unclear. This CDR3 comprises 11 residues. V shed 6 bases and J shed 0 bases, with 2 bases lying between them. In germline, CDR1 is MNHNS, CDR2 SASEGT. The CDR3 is CASRVNTEAFF. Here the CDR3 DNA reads TGTGCCAGCAGGGTGAACACTGAAGCTTTCTTT.

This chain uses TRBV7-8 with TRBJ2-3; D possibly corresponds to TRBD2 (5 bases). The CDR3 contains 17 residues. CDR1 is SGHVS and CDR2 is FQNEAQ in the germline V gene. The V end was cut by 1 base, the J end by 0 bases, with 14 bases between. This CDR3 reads CASSLGYSGTSTDTQYF. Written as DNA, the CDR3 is TGTGCCAGCAGCTTAGGGTACAGCGGTACTAGCACAGATACGCAGTATTTT.

The CDR3: CASGLGQGPTDTQYF. The CDR3 DNA follows: TGTGCTAGTGGTTTGGGACAGGGACCCACAGATACGCAGTATTTT. The chain recombines TRBV12-5 with TRBJ2-3; TRBD1 agrees at 7 bases. CDR1 LGHNT and CDR2 FRNRAP come from the germline V gene. Losses at the gene ends were 1 base for V and 2 bases for J; bases not matched to a gene: 3. This CDR3 region has 15 residues.